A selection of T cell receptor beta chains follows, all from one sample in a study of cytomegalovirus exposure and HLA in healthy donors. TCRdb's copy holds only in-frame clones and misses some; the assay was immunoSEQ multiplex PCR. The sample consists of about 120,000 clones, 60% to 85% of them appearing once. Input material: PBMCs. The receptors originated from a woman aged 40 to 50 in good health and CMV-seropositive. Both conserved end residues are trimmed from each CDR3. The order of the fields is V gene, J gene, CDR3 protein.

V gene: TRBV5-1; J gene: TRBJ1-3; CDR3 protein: ASSQTEGGNTIY
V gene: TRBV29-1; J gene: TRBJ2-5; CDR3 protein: SVEVQGLETQY
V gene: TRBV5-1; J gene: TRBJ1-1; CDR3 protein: ASSTGGMNTEAF
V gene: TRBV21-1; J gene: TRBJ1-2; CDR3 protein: ASSKTRQLNYGYT
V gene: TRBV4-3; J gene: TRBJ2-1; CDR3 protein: ASSLAGGLGNEQF
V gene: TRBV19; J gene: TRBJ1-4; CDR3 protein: ASTEAGSGGKLF
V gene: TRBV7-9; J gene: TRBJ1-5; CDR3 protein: ASSLEGFQPQH
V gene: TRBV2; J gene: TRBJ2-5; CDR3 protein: ASSGSGWLAGVVETQY
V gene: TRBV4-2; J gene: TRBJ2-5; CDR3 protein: ASSASRQETQY
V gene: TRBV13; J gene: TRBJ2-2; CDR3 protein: ASSSPSGGASGELF
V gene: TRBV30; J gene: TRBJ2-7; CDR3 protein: AWNRRGLTNYEQY
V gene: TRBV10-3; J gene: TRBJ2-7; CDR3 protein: AISESDYGAGFKEQY
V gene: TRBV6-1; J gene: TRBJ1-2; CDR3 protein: ASNLLTGSNYGYT
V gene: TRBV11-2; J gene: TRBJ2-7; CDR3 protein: ASSLVAGSAYEQY
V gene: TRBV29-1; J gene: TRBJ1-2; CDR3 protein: SVATGANYGYT
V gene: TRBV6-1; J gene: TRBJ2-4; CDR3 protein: ASRAPGSFKNIQY
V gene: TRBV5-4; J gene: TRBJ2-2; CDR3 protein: ASKEKGAGGPAGELF
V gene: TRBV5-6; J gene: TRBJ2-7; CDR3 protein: ASRGTGTSVQY
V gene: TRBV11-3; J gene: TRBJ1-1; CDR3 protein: ASSARTGAEAF
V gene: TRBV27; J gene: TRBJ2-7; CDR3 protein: ASSSWTGKDEQY
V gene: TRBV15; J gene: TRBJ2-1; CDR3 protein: ATSRGGLAGVIEQF
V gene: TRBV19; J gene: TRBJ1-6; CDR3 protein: ASSIDWAGRNSPLH
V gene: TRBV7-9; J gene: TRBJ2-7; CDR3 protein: ASSPWRTGANIYEQY
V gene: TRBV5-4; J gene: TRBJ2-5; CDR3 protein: ASSLGLAGTGQETQY
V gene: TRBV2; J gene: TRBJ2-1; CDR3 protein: ASRTGRNNEQF
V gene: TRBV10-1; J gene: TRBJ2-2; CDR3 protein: ASREGLNTGELF
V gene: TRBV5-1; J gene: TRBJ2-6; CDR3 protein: ASYTPLGTGSSGANVLT
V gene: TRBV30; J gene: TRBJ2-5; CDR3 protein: AWSRDSQETQY
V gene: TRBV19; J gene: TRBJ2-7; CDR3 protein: ASQTGQALGEQY
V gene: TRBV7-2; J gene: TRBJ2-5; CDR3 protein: ASSSGGRVGETQY
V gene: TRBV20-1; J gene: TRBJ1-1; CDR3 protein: SAILSTEAF
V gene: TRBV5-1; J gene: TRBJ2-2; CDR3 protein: ASSFLNSGTGELF